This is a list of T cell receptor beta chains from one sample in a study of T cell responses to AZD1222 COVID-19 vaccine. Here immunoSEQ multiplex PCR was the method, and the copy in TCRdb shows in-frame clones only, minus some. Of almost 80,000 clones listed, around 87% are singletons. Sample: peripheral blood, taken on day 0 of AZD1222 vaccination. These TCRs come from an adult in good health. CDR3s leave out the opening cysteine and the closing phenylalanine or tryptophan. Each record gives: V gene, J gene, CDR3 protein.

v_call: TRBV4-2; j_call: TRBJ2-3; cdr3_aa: ASSQAQGQGTDTQY
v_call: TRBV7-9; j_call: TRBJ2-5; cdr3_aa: ASSSRRLAGVGQETQY
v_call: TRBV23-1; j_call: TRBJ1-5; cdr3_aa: ASSQAYQPQH
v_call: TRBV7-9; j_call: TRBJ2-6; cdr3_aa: ASSPYGGPSGANVLT
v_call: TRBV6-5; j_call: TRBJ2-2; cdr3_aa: ASERGATGELF
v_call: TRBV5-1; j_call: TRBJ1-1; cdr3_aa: ASAMLGTMNTEAF
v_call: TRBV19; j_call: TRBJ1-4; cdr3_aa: ASSIGGFSNEKLF
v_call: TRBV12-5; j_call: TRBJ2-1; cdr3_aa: ASGLPPRAAREQF
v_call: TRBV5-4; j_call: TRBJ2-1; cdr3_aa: ASSGGGNLAGGSYNEQF
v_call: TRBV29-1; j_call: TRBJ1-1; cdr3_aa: SVSKLSRDTEAF
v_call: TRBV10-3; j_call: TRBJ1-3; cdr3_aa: AIVRGNTIY
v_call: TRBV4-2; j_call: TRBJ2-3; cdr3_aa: ASSQVGANTDTQY
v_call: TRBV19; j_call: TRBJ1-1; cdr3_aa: ASSIGFGVNTEAF
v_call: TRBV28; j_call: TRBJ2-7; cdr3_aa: ASGSPQGTEKQY
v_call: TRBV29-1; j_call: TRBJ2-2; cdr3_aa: SVVGTLNTGELF
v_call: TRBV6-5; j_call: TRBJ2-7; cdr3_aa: ASSYSYPGQGYEQY
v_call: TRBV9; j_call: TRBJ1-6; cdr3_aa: ASSERTGAPSPLH
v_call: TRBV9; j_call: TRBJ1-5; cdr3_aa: ASSVGEGGFHQPQH
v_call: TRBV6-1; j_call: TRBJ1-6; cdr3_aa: ASSEQGRDSPLH
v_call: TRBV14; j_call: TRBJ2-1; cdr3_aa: ASSQAWGTGGNEQF
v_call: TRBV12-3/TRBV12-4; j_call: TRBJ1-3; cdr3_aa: ASSFGGNTIY
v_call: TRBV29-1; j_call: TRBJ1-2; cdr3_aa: SVEDPVTGGYT
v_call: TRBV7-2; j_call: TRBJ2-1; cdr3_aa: ASERFPSYNEQF
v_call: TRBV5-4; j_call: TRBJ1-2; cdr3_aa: ASSTDTGGLIGYT
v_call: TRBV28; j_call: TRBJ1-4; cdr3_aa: AIPARGNEKLF
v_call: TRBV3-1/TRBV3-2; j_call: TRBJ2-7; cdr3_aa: ASSRGRGYEQY
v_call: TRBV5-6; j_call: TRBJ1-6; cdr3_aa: ASSLQGINSPLH
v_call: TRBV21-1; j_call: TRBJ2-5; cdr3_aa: ASSNRGRTGLAGLLETQY
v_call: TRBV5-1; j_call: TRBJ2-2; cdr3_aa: ASSFEFQGAGELF
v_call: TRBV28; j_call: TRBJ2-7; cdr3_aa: ASSQLAGGNEQY
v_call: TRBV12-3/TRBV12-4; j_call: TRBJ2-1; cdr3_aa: ASTPGGEQF
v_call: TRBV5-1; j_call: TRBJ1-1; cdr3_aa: ASMGQNTEAF
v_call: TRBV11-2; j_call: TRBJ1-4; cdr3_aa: ASSFRGGVEKLF
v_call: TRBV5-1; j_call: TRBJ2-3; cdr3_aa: ASSLYKGEATDTQY
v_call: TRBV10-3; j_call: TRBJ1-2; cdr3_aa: AIRITGTANYGYT
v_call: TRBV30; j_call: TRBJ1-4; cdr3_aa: AWMTLVGEKLF
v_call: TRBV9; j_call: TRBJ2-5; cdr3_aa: ASSVAGTGQETQY
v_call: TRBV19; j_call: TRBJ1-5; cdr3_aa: ASSEFGGLVNQPQH
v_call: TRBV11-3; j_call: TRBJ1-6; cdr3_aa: ASSFRPGGNSPLH
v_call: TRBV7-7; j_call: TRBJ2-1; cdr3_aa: ASSLGRLAGGPSSYNEQF
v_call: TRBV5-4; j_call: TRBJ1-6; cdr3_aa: ASSLGLYNSPLH
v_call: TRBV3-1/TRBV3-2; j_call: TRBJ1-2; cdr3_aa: ASSSQGKGYYGYT